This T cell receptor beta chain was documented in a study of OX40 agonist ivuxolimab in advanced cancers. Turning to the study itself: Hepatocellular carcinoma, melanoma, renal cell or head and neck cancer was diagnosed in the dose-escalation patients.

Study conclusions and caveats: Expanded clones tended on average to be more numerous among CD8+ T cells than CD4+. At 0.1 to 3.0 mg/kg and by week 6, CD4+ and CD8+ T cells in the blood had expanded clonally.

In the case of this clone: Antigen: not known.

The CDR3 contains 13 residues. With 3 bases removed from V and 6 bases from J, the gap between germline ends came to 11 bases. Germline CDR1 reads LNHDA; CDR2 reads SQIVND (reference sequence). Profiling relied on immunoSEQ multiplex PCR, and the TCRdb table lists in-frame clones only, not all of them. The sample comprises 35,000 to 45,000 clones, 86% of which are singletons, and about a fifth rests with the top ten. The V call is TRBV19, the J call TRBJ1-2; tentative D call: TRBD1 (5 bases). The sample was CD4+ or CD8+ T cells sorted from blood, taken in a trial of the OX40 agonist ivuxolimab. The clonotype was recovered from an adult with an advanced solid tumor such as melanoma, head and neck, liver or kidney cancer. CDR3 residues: CASSIGAHNGYTF. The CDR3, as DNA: TGTGCCAGTAGTATCGGGGCGCATAATGGCTACACCTTC.